The T cell receptor beta chain under discussion was sequenced for a study of metastatic and nonmetastatic thyroid tumors. With MiXCR, TCRdb reprocessed the PCR reads. The table has some 69,000 clones, 12% to 15% seen once. Patients underwent thyroid surgery, and none had received any treatment before it. This CDR3 is 13 amino acids long. Trimming took off 7 bases at V and 1 base at J, with 8 bases between the two ends. Germline V gene sequence: CDR1 LNHDA, CDR2 SQIVND (reference sequence). This clone has at least ten counts. Its antigen remains unidentified. General study results and limits: According to reports, the diversity of TCR beta was significantly higher in malignant thyroid tumors than in benign nodules, and this held in both blood and tumor samples.

Sequencing was done on a sample of blood. The chain employs TRBV19 and TRBJ1-5; D not resolved. This TCR derives from a male donor with papillary thyroid cancer or a benign thyroid nodule (not recorded which). Some clones in this sample may be carry-over from other donors' samples. CDR3 in DNA: TGTGCCAGTACCCCCAGGAGCAATCAGCCCCAGCATTTT. Its translation is CASTPRSNQPQHF. Using reference TRBV19 and TRBJ1-5 for the parts outside the CDR3, the full variable domain is DGGITQSPKYLFRKEGQNVTLSCEQNLNHDAMYWYRQDPGQGLRLIYYSQIVNDFQKGDIAEGYSVSREKKESFPLTVTSAQKNPTAFYLCASTPRSNQPQHFGDGTRLSIL.